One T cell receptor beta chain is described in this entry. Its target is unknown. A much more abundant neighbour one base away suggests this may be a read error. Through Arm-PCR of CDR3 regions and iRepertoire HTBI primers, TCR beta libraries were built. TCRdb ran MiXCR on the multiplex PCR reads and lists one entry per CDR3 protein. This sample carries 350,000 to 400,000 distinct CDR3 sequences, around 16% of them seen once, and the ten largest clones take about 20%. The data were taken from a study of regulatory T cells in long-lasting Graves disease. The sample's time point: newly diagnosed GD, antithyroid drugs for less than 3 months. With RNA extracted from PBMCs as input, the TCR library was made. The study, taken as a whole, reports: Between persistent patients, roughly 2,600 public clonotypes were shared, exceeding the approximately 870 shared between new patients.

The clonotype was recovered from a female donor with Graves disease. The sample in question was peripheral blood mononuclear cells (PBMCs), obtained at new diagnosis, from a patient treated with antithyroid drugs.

CDR3 nucleotides: TGTGCCAGCAGCTTGGGACAGTTGGCCTACGAGCAGTGCTTC. Translated: CASSLGQLAYEQCF. This chain joins TRBV5-6 and TRBJ2-7; D possibly corresponds to TRBD1 (5 bases). This CDR3 has 14 residues. The V gene's germline CDR1 is SGHDT and CDR2 YYEEEE.